The rows below give T cell receptor beta chains drawn from one sample of a study of shared clonotypes between healthy human individuals. Profiling relied on immunoSEQ multiplex PCR, and the TCRdb table lists in-frame clones only, not all of them. The sample has over 100,000 clones; 68% are singletons. The sequenced sample was memory CD8+ T cells sorted from blood. All receptors come from a woman in her thirties in good health. The CDR3 runs from the conserved cysteine through the conserved F or W.

j_gene: TRBJ1-2
v_gene: TRBV28
CDR3aa: CASSFLGPYYGYTF

j_gene: TRBJ1-4
v_gene: TRBV6-1
CDR3aa: CASSEARGAGNEKLFF

j_gene: TRBJ2-2
v_gene: TRBV9
CDR3aa: CASSVESLAGGTGELFF

j_gene: TRBJ2-6
v_gene: TRBV28
CDR3aa: CASSTPGGSGGANVLTF

j_gene: TRBJ2-7
v_gene: TRBV4-3
CDR3aa: CASSQSPLGDEQYF

j_gene: TRBJ1-2
v_gene: TRBV20-1
CDR3aa: CSAPDSRSYTF

j_gene: TRBJ2-5
v_gene: TRBV29-1
CDR3aa: CSGGEKGQETQYF

j_gene: TRBJ2-2
v_gene: TRBV11-2
CDR3aa: CASSWRAGLGTGELFF

j_gene: TRBJ1-1
v_gene: TRBV10-3
CDR3aa: CAISDGNTEAFF

j_gene: TRBJ2-7
v_gene: TRBV5-1
CDR3aa: CASSDGQSYEQYF

j_gene: TRBJ1-1
v_gene: TRBV7-9
CDR3aa: CASSQGPGNTEAFF

j_gene: TRBJ1-2
v_gene: TRBV7-8
CDR3aa: CASSLEVLGTGLYGYTF

j_gene: TRBJ1-5
v_gene: TRBV6-4
CDR3aa: CASSDQAQGPQHF

j_gene: TRBJ1-5
v_gene: TRBV4-1
CDR3aa: CASSLRARADQPQHF

j_gene: TRBJ2-7
v_gene: TRBV11-2
CDR3aa: CASSFHRTGSSYEQYF

j_gene: TRBJ2-5
v_gene: TRBV11-2
CDR3aa: CASSREAPGQPETQYF

j_gene: TRBJ1-3
v_gene: TRBV16
CDR3aa: CASSHAGTGGSIFGNTIYF